The present entry profiles one TCR beta chain with its context. This sample is drawn from a study of cytomegalovirus exposure and HLA in healthy donors. Trimming removed 3 bases from V and 6 bases from J; junction bases left unmatched: 0. Germline lookup yields CDR1 SGDLS and CDR2 YYNGEE. The CDR3 is 12 residues long. With 60 Vbeta and 13 Jbeta primers, the PCR was carried out. Clones were read by immunoSEQ multiplex PCR, and TCRdb kept only the in-frame ones, dropping some. This sample has fewer than 200,000 clones, with about 72% found just once. The rearrangement joins TRBV9 to TRBJ2-7; 10 bases match TRBD1. The sequencing input was PBMCs. The sequence was obtained from a girl under 18 in good health and CMV-seronegative. CDR3 amino acids: CASSGTGGEQYF. The CDR3, as DNA: TGTGCCAGCAGCGGGACAGGGGGCGAGCAGTACTTC.